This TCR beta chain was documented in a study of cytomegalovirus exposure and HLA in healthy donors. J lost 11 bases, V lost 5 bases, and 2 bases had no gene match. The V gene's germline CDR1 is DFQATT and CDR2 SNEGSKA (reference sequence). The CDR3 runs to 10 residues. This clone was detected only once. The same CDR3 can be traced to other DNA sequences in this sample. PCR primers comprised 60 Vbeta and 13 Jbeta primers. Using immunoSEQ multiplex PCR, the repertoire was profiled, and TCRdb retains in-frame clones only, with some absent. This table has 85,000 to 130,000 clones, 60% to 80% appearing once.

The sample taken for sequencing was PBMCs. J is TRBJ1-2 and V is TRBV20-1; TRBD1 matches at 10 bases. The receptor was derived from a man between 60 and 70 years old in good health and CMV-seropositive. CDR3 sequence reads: CSAPDRGYTF. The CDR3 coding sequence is TGCAGTGCTCCGGACAGGGGGTACACCTTC.